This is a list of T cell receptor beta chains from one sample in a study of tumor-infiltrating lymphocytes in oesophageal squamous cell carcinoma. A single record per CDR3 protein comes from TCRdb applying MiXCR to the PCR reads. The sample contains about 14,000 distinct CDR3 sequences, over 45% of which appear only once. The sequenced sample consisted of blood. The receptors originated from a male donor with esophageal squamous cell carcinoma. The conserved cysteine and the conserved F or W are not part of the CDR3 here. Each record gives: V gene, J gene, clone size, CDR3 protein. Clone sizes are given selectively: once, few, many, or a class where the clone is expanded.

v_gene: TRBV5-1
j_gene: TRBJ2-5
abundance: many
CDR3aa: ASSLGDRGPRETQY

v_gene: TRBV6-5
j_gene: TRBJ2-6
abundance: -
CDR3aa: ATSREHSGANVLT

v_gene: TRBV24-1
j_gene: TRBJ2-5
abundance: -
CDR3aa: ATSANTGELY

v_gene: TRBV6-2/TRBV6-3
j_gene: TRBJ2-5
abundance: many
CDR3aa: ASRPADRETQY

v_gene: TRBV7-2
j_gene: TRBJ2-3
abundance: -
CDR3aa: ASSFFPGGLTDTQY

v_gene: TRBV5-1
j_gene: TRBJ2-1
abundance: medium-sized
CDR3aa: ASSLGVGSNEQF

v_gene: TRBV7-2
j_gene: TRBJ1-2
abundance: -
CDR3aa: ASSLDRADGYT

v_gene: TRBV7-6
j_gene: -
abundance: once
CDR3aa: ASSGLSLFDEQF

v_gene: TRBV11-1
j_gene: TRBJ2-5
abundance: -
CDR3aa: ASSPGGTQY

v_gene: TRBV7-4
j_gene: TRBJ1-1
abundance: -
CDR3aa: ASSPGRFGRRTEAF

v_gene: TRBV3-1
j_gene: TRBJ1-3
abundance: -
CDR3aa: ASSQAGQFRAIY

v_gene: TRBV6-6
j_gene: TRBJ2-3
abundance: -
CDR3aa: ASSYPTKADTQY

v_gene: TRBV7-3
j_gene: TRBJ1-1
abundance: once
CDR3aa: ASSLRQLNTEAF

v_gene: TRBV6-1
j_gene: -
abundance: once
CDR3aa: ASRLTKSYEQY

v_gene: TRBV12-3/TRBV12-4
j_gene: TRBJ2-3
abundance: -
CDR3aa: ASSFIFGTGELY

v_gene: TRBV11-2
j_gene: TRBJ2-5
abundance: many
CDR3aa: ASSLGTSGKETQY

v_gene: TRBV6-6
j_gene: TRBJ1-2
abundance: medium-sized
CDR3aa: ASSYSGQGDGYT

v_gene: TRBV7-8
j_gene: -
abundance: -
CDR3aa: ASSLGGMWYEQY

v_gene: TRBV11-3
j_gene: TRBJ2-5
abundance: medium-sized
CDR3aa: ASSLGDSQETQY

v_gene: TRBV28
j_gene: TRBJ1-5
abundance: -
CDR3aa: ASSRQVSSGQPQH

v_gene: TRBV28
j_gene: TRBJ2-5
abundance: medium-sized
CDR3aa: ASSSGASGDQETQY

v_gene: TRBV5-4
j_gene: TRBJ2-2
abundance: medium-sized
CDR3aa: ASSPGLAGSTNTGELF

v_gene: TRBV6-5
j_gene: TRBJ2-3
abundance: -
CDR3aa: ASRTRTRILDTQY

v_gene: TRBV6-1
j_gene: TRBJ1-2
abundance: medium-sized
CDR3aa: ASSQDRVGYGYT

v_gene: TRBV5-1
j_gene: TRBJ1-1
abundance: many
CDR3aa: ASSLENPGEAF

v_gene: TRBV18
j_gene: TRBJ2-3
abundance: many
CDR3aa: ASSKAETSTDTQY

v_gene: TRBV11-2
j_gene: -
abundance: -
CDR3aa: ASSQDQDSYEQY

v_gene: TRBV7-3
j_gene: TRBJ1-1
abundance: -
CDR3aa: ASSPGAGVSNTEAF

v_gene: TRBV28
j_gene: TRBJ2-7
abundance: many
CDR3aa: ASTRAGDYEQY

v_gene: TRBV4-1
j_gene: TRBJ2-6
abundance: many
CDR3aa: ASSQGPTARDGANVLT

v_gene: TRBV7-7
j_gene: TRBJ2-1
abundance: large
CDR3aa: ASSTDFYNEQF

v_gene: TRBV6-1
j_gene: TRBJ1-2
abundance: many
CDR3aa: ASSHSASYGYT

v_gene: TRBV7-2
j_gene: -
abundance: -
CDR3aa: ASSFAGVEAF

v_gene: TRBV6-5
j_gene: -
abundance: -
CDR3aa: ASSQLYDSEQY

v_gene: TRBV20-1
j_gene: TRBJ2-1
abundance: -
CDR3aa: SARYVSEQF

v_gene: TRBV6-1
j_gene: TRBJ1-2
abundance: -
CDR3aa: ASRPANYGYT

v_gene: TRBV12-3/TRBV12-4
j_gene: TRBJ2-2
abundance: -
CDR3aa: ATKIIGVTGELF